This TCR beta chain was documented in a study of regulatory T cells in long-lasting Graves disease. Study in general: More than 5 years of antithyroid drugs with positive TSH receptor antibodies defined persistent Graves' disease. Study results and caveats: What was studied was peripheral blood only, and not thyroid tissue. Persistent Graves' disease cases displayed lower TCR diversity than newly diagnosed ones.

This clonotype came up many times. The antigen is not known. The sample's time point: persistent/refractory GD, antithyroid drugs over 5 years with positive TRAb. RNA extracted from PBMCs served as the sequencing template. A blood draw put around 9.1 milliliters of peripheral blood into EDTA tubes. V lost 3 bases, J lost 4 bases, and 13 bases lay in between. CDR1 MDHEN and CDR2 SYDVKM come from the germline V gene. This CDR3 spans 15 amino acids. Arm-PCR of CDR3 regions and iRepertoire HTBI primers were used to build TCR beta libraries. A single record per CDR3 protein comes from TCRdb applying MiXCR to the multiplex PCR reads. This sample has around 430,000 distinct CDR3 sequences, with around a fifth found just once.

Material: peripheral blood mononuclear cells (PBMCs), obtained when the disease was refractory, from a patient treated with antithyroid drugs. This receptor was identified in a female donor with Graves disease. The chain uses TRBV28 and TRBJ1-5; TRBD1 is a possible D gene (5 bases). In DNA, the CDR3 is TGTGCCAGCAGTTTTAAGGGGTTGTGGAATCAGCCCCAGCATTTT. Its protein is CASSFKGLWNQPQHF. The full variable domain, in which reference TRBV28 and TRBJ1-5 provide the parts outside the CDR3, is DVKVTQSSRYLVKRTGEKVFLECVQDMDHENMFWYRQDPGLGLRLIYFSYDVKMKEKGDIPEGYSVSREKKERFSLILESASTNQTSMYLCASSFKGLWNQPQHFGDGTRLSIL.